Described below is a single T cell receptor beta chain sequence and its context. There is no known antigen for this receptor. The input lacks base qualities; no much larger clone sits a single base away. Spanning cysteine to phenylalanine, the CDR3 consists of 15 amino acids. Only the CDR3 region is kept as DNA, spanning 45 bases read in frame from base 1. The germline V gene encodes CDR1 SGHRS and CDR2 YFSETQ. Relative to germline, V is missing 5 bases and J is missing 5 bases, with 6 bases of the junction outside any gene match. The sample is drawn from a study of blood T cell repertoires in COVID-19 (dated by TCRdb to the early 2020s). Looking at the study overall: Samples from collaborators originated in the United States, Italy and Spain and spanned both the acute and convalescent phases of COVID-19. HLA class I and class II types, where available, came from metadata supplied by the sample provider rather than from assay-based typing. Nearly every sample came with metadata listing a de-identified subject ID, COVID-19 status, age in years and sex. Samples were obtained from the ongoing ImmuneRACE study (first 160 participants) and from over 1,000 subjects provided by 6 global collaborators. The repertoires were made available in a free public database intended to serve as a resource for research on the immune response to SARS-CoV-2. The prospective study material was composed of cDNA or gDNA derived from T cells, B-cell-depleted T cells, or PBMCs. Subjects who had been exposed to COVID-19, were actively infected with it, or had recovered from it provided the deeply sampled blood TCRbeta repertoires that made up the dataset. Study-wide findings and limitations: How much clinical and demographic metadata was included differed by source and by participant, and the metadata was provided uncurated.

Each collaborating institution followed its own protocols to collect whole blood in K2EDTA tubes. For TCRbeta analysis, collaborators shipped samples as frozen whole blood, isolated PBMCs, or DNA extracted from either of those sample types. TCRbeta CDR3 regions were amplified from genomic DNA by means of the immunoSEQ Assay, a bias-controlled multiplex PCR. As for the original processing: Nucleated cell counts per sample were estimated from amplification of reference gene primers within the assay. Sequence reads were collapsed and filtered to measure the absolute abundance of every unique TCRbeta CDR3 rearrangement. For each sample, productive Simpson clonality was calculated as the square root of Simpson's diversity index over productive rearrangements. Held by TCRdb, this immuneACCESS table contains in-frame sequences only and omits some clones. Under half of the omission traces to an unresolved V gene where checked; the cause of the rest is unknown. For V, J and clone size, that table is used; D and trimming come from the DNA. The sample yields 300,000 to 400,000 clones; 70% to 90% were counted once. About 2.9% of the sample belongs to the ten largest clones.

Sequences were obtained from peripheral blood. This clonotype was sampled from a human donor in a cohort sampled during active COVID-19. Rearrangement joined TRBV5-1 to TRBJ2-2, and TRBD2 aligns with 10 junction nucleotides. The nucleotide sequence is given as TGCGCCAGCAGTCCATCTAGCGGGAGTACCGGGGAGCTGTTTTTT. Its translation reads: CASSPSSGSTGELFF.